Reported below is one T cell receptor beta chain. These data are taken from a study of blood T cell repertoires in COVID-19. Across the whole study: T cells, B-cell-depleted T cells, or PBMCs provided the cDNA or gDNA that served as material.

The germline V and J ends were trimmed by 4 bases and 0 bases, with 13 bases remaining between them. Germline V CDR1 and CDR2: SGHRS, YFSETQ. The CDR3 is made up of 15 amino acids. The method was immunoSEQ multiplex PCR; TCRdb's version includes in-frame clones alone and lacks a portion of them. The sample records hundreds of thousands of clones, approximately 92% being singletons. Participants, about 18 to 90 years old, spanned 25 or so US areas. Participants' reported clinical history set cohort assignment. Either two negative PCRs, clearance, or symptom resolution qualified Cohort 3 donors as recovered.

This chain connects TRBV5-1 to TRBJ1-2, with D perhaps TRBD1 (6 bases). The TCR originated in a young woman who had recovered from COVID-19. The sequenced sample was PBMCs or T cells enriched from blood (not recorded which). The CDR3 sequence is CASSGRQETNYGYTF. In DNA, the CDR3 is TGCGCCAGCAGCGGCCGACAGGAAACTAACTATGGCTACACCTTC.